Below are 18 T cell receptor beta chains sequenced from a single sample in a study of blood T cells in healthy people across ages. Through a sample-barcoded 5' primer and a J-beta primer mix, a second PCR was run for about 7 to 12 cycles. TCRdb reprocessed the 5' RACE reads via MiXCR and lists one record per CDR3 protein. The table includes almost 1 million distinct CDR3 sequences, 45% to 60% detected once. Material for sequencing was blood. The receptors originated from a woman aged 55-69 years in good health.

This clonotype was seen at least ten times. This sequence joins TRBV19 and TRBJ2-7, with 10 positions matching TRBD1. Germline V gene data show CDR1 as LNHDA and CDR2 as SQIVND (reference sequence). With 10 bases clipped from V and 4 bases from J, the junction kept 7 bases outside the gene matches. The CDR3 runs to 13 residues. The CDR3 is CATGRQGAYEQYF. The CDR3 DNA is TGTGCCACGGGGAGACAGGGGGCATACGAGCAGTACTTC.

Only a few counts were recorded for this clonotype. CDR3 amino acids: CARRILDTQYF. The CDR3 coding sequence is TGTGCCAGAAGGATCTTAGATACGCAGTATTTT. V is TRBV2 and J is TRBJ2-3; D is ambiguous. In germline, CDR1 is SNHLY, CDR2 FYNNEI. The germline V and J ends were trimmed by 9 bases and 5 bases, with 9 bases remaining between them. The CDR3 spans 11 residues.

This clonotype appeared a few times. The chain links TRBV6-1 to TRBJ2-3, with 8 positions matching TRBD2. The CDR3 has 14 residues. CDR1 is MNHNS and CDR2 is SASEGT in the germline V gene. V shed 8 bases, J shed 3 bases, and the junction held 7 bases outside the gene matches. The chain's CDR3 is CASGSGRETDTQYF. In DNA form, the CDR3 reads TGTGCCAGCGGCAGCGGGAGAGAGACAGATACGCAGTATTTT.

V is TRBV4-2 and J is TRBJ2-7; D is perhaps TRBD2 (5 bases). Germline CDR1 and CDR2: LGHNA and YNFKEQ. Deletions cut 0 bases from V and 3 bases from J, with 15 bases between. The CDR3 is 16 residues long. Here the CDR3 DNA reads TGTGCCAGCAGCCAAGAAACCGGACTTTTGAACTACGAGCAGTACTTC. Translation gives CASSQETGLLNYEQYF.

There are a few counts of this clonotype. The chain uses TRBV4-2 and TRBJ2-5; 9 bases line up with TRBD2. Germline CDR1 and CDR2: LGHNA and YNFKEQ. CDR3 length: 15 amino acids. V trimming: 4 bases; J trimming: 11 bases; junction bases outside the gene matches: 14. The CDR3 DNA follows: TGTGCCAGCAGCCCCTGGCGGGAGGGCTTGGGTGAGCAGTACTTC. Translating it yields CASSPWREGLGEQYF.

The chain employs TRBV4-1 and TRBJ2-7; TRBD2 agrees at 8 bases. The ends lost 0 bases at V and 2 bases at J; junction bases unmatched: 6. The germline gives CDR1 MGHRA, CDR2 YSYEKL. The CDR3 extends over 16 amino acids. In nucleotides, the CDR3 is TGCGCCAGCAGCCAAGATCTGACTAGCGTAACCTACGAGCAGTACTTC. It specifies CASSQDLTSVTYEQYF.

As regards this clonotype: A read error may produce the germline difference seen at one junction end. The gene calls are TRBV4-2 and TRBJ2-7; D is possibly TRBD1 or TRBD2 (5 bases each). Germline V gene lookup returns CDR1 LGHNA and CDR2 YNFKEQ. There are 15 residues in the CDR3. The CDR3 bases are TGTGCCAGCGGCCAAGTGGGGACCGGAACGGACGAGCAGTACTTC. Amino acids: CASGQVGTGTDEQYF.

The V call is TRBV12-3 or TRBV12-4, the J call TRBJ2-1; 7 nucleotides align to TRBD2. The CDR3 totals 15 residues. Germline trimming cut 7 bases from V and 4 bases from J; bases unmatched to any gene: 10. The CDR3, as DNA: TGTGCCAGCACCCTTGGGAGAGCGGGATACAATGAGCAGTTCTTC. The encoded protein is CASTLGRAGYNEQFF.

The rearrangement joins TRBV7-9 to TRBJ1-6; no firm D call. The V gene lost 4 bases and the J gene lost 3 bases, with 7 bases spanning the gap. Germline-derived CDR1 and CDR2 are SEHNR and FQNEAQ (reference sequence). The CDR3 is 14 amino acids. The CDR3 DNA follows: TGTGCCAGCAGCTCCGGGGTCTATAATTCACCCCTCCACTTT. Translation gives CASSSGVYNSPLHF.

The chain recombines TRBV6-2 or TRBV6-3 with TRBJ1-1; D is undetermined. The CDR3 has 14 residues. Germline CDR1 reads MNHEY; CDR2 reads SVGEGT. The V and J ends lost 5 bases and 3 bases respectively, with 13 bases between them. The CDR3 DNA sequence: TGTGCCAGCAGTACCGCGGTAAGGGACACTGAAGCTTTCTTT. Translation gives CASSTAVRDTEAFF.

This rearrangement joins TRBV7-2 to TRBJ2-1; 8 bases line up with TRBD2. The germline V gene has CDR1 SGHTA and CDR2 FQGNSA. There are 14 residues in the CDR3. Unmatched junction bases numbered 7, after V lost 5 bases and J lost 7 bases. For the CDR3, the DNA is TGTGCCAGCAGCCCCTCAGGCGGGAGGAATGAGCAGTTCTTC. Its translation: CASSPSGGRNEQFF.

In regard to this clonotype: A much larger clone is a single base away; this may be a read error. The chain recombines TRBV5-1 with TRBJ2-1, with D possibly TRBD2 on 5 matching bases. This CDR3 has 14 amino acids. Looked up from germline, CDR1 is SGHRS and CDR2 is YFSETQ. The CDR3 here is CASILDLIGNEQFF. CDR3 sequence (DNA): TGCGCCAGCATCTTGGACTTGATTGGCAATGAGCAGTTCTTC.

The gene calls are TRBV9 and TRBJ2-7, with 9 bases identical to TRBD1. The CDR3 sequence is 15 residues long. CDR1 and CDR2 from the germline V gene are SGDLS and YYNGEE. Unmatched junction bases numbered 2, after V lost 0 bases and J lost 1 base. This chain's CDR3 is CASSVGTGDSYEQYF. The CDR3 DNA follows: TGTGCCAGCAGCGTAGGGACAGGGGATTCCTACGAGCAGTACTTC.

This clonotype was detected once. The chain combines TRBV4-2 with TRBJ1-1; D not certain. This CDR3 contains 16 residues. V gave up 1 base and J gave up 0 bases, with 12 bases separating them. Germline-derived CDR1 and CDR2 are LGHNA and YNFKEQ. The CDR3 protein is CASSQAGGPMNTEAFF. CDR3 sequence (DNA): TGTGCCAGCAGCCAAGCGGGCGGTCCCATGAACACTGAAGCTTTCTTT.

This chain's CDR3 is CASSSRQGGSGYEQYF. In DNA, the CDR3 is TGCGCCAGCAGCTCCCGACAGGGAGGTAGCGGCTACGAGCAGTACTTC. This sequence joins TRBV5-1 and TRBJ2-5, with D tentatively TRBD1 (7 bases). Judging by the DNA end, TRBJ2-7 fits better; the J call may be wrong. The germline CDR1 and CDR2 sequences are SGHRS and YFSETQ. The CDR3 is 16 residues long.

CDR3 amino acids: CSASVQSYGYTF. In nucleotides, the CDR3 is TGCAGTGCTAGCGTACAGAGTTATGGCTACACCTTC. The V call is TRBV20-1, the J call TRBJ1-2; D call uncertain. Germline V lookup: CDR1 DFQATT, CDR2 SNEGSKA (reference sequence). This CDR3 spans 12 amino acids. The V gene lost 3 bases and the J gene lost 5 bases, with 10 bases spanning the gap.

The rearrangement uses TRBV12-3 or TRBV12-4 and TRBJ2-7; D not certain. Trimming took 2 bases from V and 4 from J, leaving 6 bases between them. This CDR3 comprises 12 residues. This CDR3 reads CASSLYRYEQYF. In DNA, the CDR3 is TGTGCCAGCAGTTTATATAGGTACGAGCAGTACTTC.

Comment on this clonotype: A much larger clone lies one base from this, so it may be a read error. The DNA for the CDR3 is TGCAGTGTCGGCGAGGGAACTGCCTACGAGCAGTACTTC. It translates to CSVGEGTAYEQYF. The genes are TRBV20-1 and TRBJ2-7; D may be TRBD2 (5 bases). CDR3 length: 13 amino acids. V was cut by 7 bases and J by 2 bases, with 15 bases left in between. From germline, CDR1 is DFQATT and CDR2 SNEGSKA (reference sequence).